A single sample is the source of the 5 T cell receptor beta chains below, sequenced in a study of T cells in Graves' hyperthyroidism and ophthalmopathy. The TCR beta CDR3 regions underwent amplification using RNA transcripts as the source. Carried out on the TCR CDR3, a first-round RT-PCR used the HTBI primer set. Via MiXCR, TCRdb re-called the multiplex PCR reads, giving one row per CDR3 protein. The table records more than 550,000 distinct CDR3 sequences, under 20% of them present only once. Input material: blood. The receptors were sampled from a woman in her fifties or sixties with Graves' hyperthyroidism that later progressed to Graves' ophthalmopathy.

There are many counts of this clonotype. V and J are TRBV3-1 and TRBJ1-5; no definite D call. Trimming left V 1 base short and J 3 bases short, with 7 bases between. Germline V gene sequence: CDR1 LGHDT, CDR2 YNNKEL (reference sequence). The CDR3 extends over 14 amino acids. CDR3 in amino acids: CASSQGQDNQPQHF. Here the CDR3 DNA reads TGTGCCAGCAGCCAAGGGCAGGACAATCAGCCCCAGCATTTT.

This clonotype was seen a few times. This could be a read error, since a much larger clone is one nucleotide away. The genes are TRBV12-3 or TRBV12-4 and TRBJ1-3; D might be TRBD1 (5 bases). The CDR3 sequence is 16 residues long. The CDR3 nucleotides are TGTGCCGGCAGTCTTCGGGGCGCCGACTCTGGAAACACCATATATTTT. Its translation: CAGSLRGADSGNTIYF.

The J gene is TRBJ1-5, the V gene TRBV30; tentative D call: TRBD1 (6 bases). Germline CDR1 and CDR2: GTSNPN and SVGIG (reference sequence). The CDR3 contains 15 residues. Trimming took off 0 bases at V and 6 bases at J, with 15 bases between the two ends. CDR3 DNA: TGTGCCTGGAGTGTACTCGGGCAGGGGCTTCAGCCCCAGCATTTT. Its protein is CAWSVLGQGLQPQHF.

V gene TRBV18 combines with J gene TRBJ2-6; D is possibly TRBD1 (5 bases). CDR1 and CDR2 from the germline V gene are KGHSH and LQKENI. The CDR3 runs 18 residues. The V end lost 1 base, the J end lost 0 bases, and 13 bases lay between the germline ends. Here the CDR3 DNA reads TGTGCCAGCTCACCACGGCCAGGACAAAGCTCTGGGGCCAACGTCCTGACTTTC. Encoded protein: CASSPRPGQSSGANVLTF.

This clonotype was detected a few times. CDR3 protein: CASNDPGQSNSPLHF. Here the CDR3 DNA reads TGTGCCAGCAACGACCCTGGACAGAGCAATTCACCCCTCCACTTT. This rearrangement joins TRBV27 to TRBJ1-6; TRBD1 is a possible D gene (6 bases). There are 15 residues in the CDR3. Trimming left V 7 bases short and J 7 bases short, with 17 bases between. Germline-derived CDR1 and CDR2 are MNHEY and SMNVEV (reference sequence).